The 7 T cell receptor beta chains presented below share a single source sample, sequenced in a study of CD8+ T cells in alopecia areata. RNA was isolated and reverse transcribed to cDNA, the sequencing template. Produced via immunoSEQ multiplex PCR; TCRdb's table is partial and in-frame only. This table has tens of thousands of clones, just over 50% appearing once. The specimen sequenced was NKG2D-high CD8+ T cells sorted from blood. These receptors all stem from a human donor with alopecia areata.

This chain uses TRBV30 with TRBJ1-1; D not resolved. From germline, CDR1 is GTSNPN and CDR2 SVGIG (reference sequence). The CDR3 is made up of 10 amino acids. V lost 4 bases to trimming and J lost 6 bases, with 6 bases between them. CDR3 DNA: TGTGCCTGGAAGGATGCTGAAGCTTTCTTT. The encoded protein is CAWKDAEAFF.

The V call is TRBV27, the J call TRBJ2-7, with TRBD2 as a possible D gene (5 bases). The CDR3 is made up of 14 amino acids. V lost 5 bases and J lost 3, with 14 bases in between. Germline V CDR1 and CDR2: MNHEY, SMNVEV (reference sequence). The CDR3 here is CASSPTGKNYEQYF. CDR3 coding DNA: TGTGCCAGCAGTCCGACCGGGAAGAACTACGAGCAGTACTTC.

The rearrangement uses TRBV29-1 and TRBJ2-7; maybe TRBD1 (6 bases). V was shortened by 7 bases and J by 4 bases, with 14 bases between the two germline ends. The CDR3 loop spans 12 amino acids. Germline V gene sequence: CDR1 SQVTM, CDR2 ANQGSEA. CDR3 coding DNA: TGCAGCGGGGTGACAGGCGGGTACGAGCAGTACTTC. This encodes CSGVTGGYEQYF.

This clone was observed a few times. The CDR3 coding sequence is TGTGCCAGCAGTGCGAGGGGTTCGGGATACAATGAGCAGTTCTTC. It encodes CASSARGSGYNEQFF. The chain recombines TRBV28 with TRBJ2-1, with D perhaps given as TRBD1 or TRBD2 (5 bases each). V was trimmed by 5 bases and J by 4 bases, leaving 15 bases between them. Per the germline V gene, CDR1 is MDHEN and CDR2 is SYDVKM. This CDR3 spans 15 amino acids.

The chain has TRBV7-2 and TRBJ1-5; D is unresolved. The CDR3 runs 13 residues. The germline V and J ends were trimmed by 4 bases and 4 bases, with 8 bases remaining between them. Germline V gene lookup returns CDR1 SGHTA and CDR2 FQGNSA. The DNA for the CDR3 is TGTGCCAGCAGCTCCGACCCGAATCAGCCCCAGCATTTT. As protein: CASSSDPNQPQHF.

The chain links TRBV11-2 to TRBJ2-5; D might be TRBD2 (7 bases). Germline values: CDR1 SGHAT, CDR2 FQNNGV. V was trimmed by 5 bases and J by 7 bases, leaving 17 bases between them. The length of the CDR3 is 14 residues. CDR3 sequence (DNA): TGTGCCAGCAGCGGTATGCGGGGGCAGGGGACCCAGTACTTC. This sequence encodes CASSGMRGQGTQYF.

The chain combines TRBV2 with TRBJ1-5; D call uncertain. The length of the CDR3 is 13 residues. CDR1 is SNHLY, CDR2 FYNNEI, per germline. V shed 3 bases and J shed 3 bases, with 6 bases lying between them. The CDR3 spells CASSDYYNQPQHF. Written as DNA, the CDR3 is TGTGCCAGCAGTGATTACTACAATCAGCCCCAGCATTTT.